The next 9 T cell receptor beta chains were all read from a single sample in a study of T cell responses to AZD1222 COVID-19 vaccine. TCRdb's copy holds only in-frame clones and misses some; the assay was immunoSEQ multiplex PCR. The data show 85,000 to 110,000 clones, 75% to 90% seen once. Sequencing was performed on peripheral blood, taken on day 0 of AZD1222 vaccination. The receptor source for this set is an adult in good health.

The chain carries TRBV7-9 and TRBJ1-5; 8 nucleotides line up with TRBD1. The germline gives CDR1 SEHNR, CDR2 FQNEAQ (reference sequence). Germline trimming cut 1 base from V and 7 bases from J; bases unmatched to any gene: 12. The CDR3 length is 17 residues. The CDR3 is CASSLGAGGAWGQPQHF. CDR3 DNA: TGTGCCAGCAGCTTAGGGGCAGGGGGCGCCTGGGGGCAGCCCCAGCATTTT.

This chain uses TRBV5-8 with TRBJ1-2; D perhaps matches TRBD1 (5 bases). Trimming stripped 2 bases from V and 5 bases from J, with 10 bases between. CDR3 length: 13 amino acids. Germline CDR1 is SGHTS and CDR2 is YDEGEE. The CDR3 is CASSFGTEYGYTF. The CDR3 nucleotides read TGTGCCAGCAGCTTTGGGACCGAATATGGCTACACCTTC. The entire variable domain, with the rest obtained from reference TRBV5-8 and TRBJ1-2, is as follows: EAGVTQSPTHLIKTRGQQATLRCSPISGHTSVYWYQQALGLGLQFLLWYDEGEERNRGNFPPRFSGRQFPNYSSELNVNALELEDSALYLCASSFGTEYGYTFGSGTRLTVV.

The chain couples TRBV19 to TRBJ2-1; 10 bases align to TRBD2. Germline lookup yields CDR1 LNHDA and CDR2 SQIVND (reference sequence). This CDR3 spans 15 amino acids. V trimming: 8 bases; J trimming: 3 bases; junction bases outside the gene matches: 7. DNA of the CDR3: TGTGCCAGTGGCACCGGGACTAGCGACTACAATGAGCAGTTCTTC. Translated: CASGTGTSDYNEQFF.

The V call is TRBV24-1, the J call TRBJ2-2, with 7 nucleotides matching TRBD1. The CDR3 consists of 13 residues. The J segment lost 2 bases and the V segment lost 10 bases, leaving 3 bases of the junction unmatched. Germline V gene sequence: CDR1 KGHDR, CDR2 SFDVKD. In DNA form, the CDR3 reads TGTGCCACAGGGGGCCTAAACACCGGGGAGCTGTTTTTT. As protein: CATGGLNTGELFF.

This clone was found once. This sequence joins TRBV5-4 and TRBJ2-7; the D is unclear. CDR1 SGHNT and CDR2 YYREEE come from the germline V gene (reference sequence). Between the trimmed V and J ends, which lost 3 bases and 2 bases, there was a span of 9 bases. This CDR3 region has 13 residues. The CDR3 is CASSSQETYEQYF. CDR3 nucleotide sequence: TGTGCCAGCAGCTCCCAAGAGACCTACGAGCAGTACTTC.

The chain employs TRBV29-1 and TRBJ1-4; no reliable D call. The length of the CDR3 is 11 residues. Germline CDR1 is SQVTM and CDR2 is ANQGSEA. The ends were cut back, 7 bases at V and 10 bases at J, with 13 bases in the middle. The CDR3 protein is CSANYLGKLFF. The CDR3 DNA reads TGCAGCGCCAACTACCTGGGAAAACTGTTTTTT.

This rearrangement joins TRBV7-2 to TRBJ2-1; tentatively, D is TRBD2 (6 bases). The CDR3 spans 16 residues. In germline, CDR1 is SGHTA, CDR2 FQGNSA. V was trimmed by 5 bases and J by 2 bases, leaving 16 bases between them. CDR3 amino acids: CASSPMGDSTYNEQFF. CDR3 bases: TGTGCCAGCAGCCCAATGGGGGACTCCACCTACAATGAGCAGTTCTTC.

This chain joins TRBV19 and TRBJ1-1; D may be TRBD1 (6 bases). The CDR3 runs 16 residues. Trimming removed 3 bases at V and 5 bases at J, with 19 bases between. Germline lookup yields CDR1 LNHDA and CDR2 SQIVND (reference sequence). As DNA, the CDR3 is TGTGCCAGTAGTATCGGTATGGGCAGGGGTCGGACTGAAGCTTTCTTT. It specifies CASSIGMGRGRTEAFF. Using reference TRBV19 and TRBJ1-1 for the parts outside the CDR3, the full variable domain is DGGITQSPKYLFRKEGQNVTLSCEQNLNHDAMYWYRQDPGQGLRLIYYSQIVNDFQKGDIAEGYSVSREKKESFPLTVTSAQKNPTAFYLCASSIGMGRGRTEAFFGQGTRLTVV.

The rearrangement links TRBV6-5 to TRBJ1-2; the D gene is possibly TRBD1 (5 bases). The germline V gene has CDR1 MNHEY and CDR2 SVGAGI. The ends were cut back, 0 bases at V and 4 bases at J, with 12 bases in the middle. The CDR3 consists of 15 residues. CDR3 residues: CASSYSGSGGYGYTF. The CDR3 nucleotides read TGTGCCAGCAGTTACTCAGGGTCCGGGGGCTATGGCTACACCTTC.